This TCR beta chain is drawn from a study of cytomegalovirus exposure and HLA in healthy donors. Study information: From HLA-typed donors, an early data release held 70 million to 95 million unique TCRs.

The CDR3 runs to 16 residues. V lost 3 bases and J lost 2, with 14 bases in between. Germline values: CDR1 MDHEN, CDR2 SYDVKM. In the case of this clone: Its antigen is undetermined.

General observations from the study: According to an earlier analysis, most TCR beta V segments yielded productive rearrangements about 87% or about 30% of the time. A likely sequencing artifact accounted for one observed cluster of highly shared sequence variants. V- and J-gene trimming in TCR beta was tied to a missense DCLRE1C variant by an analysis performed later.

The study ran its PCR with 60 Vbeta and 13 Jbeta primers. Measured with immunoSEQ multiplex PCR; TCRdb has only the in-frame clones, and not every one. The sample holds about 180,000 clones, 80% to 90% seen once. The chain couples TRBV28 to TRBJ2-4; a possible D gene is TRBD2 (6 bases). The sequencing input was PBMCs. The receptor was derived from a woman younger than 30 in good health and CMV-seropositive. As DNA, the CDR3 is TGTGCCAGCAGTTTTCTTCTGGGAGGAACCAAAAACATTCAGTACTTC. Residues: CASSFLLGGTKNIQYF.